This T cell receptor beta chain stems from a study of cytomegalovirus exposure and HLA in healthy donors. Turning to this clone: Its target is not known.

Germline V gives CDR1 LGHNA, CDR2 YSLEER. The CDR3 has 17 amino acids. Losses at the gene ends were 0 bases for V and 2 bases for J; bases not matched to a gene: 8. Findings and limits, study-wide: Among TCR beta chains, those listed as cytomegalovirus-associated numbered roughly 150. It was shown in a later analysis that HLA-associated TCR beta chains were more clonally expanded than other, equally common chains.

Both 60 Vbeta primers and 13 Jbeta primers went into the PCR. Method: immunoSEQ multiplex PCR; TCRdb's copy keeps in-frame clones and lacks some. The sample has over 100,000 clones; roughly 80% are singletons. Sequenced sample: PBMCs. The genes are TRBV4-3 and TRBJ2-5; 8 bases are a match to TRBD2. This receptor was identified in a woman in her forties in good health and CMV-seropositive. CDR3 in amino acids: CASSQDLGLAGQETQYF. DNA of the CDR3: TGCGCCAGCAGCCAAGATCTCGGCCTAGCGGGTCAAGAGACCCAGTACTTC.